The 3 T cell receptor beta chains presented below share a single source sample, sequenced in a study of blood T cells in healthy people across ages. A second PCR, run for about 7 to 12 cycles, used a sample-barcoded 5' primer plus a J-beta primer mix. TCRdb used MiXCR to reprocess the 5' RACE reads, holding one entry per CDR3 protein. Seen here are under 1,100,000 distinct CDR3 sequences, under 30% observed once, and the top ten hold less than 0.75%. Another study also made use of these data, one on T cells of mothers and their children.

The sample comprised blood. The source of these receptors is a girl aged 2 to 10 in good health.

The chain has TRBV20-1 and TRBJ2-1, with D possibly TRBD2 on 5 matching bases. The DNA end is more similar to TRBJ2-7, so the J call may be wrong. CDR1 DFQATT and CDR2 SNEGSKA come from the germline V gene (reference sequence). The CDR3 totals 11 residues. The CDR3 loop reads CSGAKGGEQYF. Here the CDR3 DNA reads TGCAGTGGCGCCAAAGGAGGCGAGCAGTACTTC.

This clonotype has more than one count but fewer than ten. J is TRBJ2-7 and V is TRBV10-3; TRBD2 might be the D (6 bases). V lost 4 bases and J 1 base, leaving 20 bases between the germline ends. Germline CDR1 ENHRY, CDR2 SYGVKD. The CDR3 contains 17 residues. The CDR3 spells CAISATWEARESYEQYF. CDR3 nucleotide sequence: TGTGCCATCAGTGCGACATGGGAGGCTCGCGAGTCCTACGAGCAGTACTTC.

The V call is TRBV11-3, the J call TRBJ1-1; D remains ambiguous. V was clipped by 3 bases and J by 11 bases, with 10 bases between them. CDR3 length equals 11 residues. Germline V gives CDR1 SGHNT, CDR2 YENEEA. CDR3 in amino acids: CASSFSSTAFF. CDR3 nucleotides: TGTGCCAGCAGCTTTAGTTCAACGGCTTTCTTT.